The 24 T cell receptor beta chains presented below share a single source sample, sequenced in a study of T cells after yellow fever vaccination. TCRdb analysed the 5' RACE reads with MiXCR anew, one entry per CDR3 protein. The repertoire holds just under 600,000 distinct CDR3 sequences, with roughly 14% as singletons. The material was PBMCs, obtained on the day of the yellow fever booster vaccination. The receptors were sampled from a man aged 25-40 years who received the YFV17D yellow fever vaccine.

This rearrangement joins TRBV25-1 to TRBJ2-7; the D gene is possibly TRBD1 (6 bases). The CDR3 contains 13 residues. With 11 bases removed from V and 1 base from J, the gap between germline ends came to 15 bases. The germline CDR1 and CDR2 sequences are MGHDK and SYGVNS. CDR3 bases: TGTGCCCCGTACAGGGCAGGATCCTACGAGCAGTACTTC. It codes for CAPYRAGSYEQYF.

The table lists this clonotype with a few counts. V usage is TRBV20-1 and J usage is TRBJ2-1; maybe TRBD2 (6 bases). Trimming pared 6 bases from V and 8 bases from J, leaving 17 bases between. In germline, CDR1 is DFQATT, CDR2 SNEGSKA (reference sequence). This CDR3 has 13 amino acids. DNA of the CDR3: TGCAGTGCGCCCTTTACTAGCTTACATGAGCAGTTCTTC. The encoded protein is CSAPFTSLHEQFF.

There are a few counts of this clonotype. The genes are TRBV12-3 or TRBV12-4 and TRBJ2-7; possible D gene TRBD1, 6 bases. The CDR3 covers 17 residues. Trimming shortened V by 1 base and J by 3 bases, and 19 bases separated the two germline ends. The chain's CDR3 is CASSLVLSGQDFYEQYF. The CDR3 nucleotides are TGTGCCAGCAGTTTAGTGCTATCGGGACAAGACTTCTACGAGCAGTACTTC.

The CDR3 protein is CASSLDRQGVNTF. The CDR3 DNA reads as TGTGCCAGCAGCTTAGACAGACAGGGGGTAAACACCTTC. The gene calls are TRBV7-2 and TRBJ1-2, with 9 nucleotides matching TRBD1. CDR3 length: 13 amino acids. Germline V gene data show CDR1 as SGHTA and CDR2 as FQGNSA. V lost 1 base and J lost 12; bases outside the gene matches: 6.

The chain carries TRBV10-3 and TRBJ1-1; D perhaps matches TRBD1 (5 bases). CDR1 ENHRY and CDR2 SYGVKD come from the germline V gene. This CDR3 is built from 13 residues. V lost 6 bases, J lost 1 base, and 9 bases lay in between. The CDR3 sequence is CAIRGRGNTEAFF. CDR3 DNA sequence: TGTGCCATCAGGGGACGGGGGAACACTGAAGCTTTCTTT.

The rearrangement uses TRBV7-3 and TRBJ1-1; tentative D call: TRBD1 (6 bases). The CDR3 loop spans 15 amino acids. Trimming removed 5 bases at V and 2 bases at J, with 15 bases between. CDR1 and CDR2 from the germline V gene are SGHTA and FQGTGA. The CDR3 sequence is CASSGQSDTNTEAFF. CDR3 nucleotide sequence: TGTGCCAGCAGCGGACAGTCTGACACAAACACTGAAGCTTTCTTT.

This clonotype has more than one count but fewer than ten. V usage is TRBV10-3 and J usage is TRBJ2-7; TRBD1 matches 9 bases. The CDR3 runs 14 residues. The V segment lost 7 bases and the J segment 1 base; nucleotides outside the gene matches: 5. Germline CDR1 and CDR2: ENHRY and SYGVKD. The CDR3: CAITRGQGSYEQYF. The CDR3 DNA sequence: TGTGCCATCACTAGAGGACAGGGGTCCTACGAGCAGTACTTC.

Here the CDR3 DNA reads TGTGCCAGCAGTTTGATCGCAGGGGCGAACACCGGGGAGCTGTTTTTT. This codes for CASSLIAGANTGELFF. This rearrangement joins TRBV12-3 or TRBV12-4 to TRBJ2-2, with TRBD1 as a possible D gene (6 bases). V shed 3 bases and J shed 0 bases, with 11 bases lying between them. CDR3 length: 16 residues.

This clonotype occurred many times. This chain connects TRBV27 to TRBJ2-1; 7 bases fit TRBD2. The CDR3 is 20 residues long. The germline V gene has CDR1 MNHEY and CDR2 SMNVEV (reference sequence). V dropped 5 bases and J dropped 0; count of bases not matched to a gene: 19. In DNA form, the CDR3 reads TGTGCCAGCAGTCCCCCCCGAAGCGGGACCATCCGTAGCTCCTACAATGAGCAGTTCTTC. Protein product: CASSPPRSGTIRSSYNEQFF.

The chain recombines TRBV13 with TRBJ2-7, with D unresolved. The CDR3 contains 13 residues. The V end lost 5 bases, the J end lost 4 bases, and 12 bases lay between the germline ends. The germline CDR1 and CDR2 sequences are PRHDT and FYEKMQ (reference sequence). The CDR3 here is CASSGTDGYEQYF. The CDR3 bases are TGTGCCAGCAGCGGAACGGACGGATACGAGCAGTACTTC. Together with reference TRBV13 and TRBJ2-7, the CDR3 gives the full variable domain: AAGVIQSPRHLIKEKRETATLKCYPIPRHDTVYWYQQGPGQDPQFLISFYEKMQSDKGSIPDRFSAQQFSDYHSELNMSSLELGDSALYFCASSGTDGYEQYFGPGTRLTVT.

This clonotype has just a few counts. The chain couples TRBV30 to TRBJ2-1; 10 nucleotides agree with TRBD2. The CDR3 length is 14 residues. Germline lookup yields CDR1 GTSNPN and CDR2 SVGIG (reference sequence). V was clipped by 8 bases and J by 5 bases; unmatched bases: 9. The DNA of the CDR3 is TGTGCCGGGGAAAGCGGGAGGGAACACAATGAGCAGTTCTTC. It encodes CAGESGREHNEQFF.

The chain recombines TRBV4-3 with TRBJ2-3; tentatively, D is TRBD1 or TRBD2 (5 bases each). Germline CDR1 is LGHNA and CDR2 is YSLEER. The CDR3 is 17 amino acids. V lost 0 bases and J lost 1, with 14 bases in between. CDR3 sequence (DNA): TGCGCCAGCAGCCAAGATTTGGCTAGAGGGGGCACAGATACGCAGTATTTT. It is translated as CASSQDLARGGTDTQYF.

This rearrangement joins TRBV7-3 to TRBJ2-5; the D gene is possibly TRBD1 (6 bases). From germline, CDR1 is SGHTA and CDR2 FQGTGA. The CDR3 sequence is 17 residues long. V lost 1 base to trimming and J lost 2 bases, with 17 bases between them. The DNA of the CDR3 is TGTGCCAGCAGCTTAAACCCACAGGGCATCGGGCAAGAGACCCAGTACTTC. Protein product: CASSLNPQGIGQETQYF.

For the CDR3, the DNA is TGTGCCATCAGTGAGTCGAGCGGGATCTACGAGCAGTACTTC. Protein: CAISESSGIYEQYF. V gene TRBV10-3 combines with J gene TRBJ2-7, with 7 bases fitting TRBD2. The length of the CDR3 is 14 residues. Unmatched junction bases numbered 2, after V lost 0 bases and J lost 3 bases. Per the germline V gene, CDR1 is ENHRY and CDR2 is SYGVKD.

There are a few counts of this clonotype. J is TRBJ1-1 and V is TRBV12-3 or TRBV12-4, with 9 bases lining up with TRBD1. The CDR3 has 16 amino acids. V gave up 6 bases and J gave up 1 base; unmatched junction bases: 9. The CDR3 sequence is CASSPYGQGKNTEAFF. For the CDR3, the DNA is TGTGCCAGCAGCCCTTATGGACAGGGGAAGAACACTGAAGCTTTCTTT.

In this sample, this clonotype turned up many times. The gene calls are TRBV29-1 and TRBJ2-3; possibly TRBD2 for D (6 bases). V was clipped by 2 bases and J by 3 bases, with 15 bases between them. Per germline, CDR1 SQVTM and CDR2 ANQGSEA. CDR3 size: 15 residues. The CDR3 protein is CSVERAGKGTDTQYF. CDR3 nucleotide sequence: TGCAGCGTTGAAAGGGCGGGAAAAGGGACAGATACGCAGTATTTT.

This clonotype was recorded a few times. The CDR3 loop reads CAWRLGTSGKYNEQFF. The DNA of the CDR3 is TGTGCCTGGAGGTTGGGGACTAGCGGGAAATACAATGAGCAGTTCTTC. This chain connects TRBV30 to TRBJ2-1, with 13 nucleotides matching TRBD2. V lost 3 bases, J lost 4 bases, and 6 bases stayed unmatched. This CDR3 contains 16 residues. The germline V gene has CDR1 GTSNPN and CDR2 SVGIG (reference sequence).

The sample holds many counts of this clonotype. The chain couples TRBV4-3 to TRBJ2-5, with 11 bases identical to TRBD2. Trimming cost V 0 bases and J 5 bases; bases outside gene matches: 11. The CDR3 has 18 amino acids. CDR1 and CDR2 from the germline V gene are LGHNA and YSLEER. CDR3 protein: CASSQEGGRLAGRETQYF. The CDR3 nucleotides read TGCGCCAGCAGCCAAGAAGGTGGGAGACTAGCGGGAAGGGAGACCCAGTACTTC.

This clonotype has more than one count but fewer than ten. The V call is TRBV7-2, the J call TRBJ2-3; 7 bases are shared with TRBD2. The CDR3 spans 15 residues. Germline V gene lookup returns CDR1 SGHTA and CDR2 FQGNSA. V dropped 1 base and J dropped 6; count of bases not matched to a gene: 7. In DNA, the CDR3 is TGTGCCAGCAGCTTAGTGATAGGGGACTACGATACGCAGTATTTT. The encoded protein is CASSLVIGDYDTQYF.

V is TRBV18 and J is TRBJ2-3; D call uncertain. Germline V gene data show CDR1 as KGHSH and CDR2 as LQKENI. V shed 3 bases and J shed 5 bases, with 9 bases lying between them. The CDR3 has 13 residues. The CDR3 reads CASSPSSGDTQYF. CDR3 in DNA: TGTGCCAGCTCACCTTCGTCGGGAGATACGCAGTATTTT.

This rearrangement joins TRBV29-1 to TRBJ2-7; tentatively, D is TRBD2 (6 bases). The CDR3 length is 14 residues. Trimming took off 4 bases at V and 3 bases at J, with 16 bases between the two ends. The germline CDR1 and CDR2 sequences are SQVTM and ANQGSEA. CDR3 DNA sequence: TGCAGCGTTGGATACCCGGAGGGAGGCTACGAGCAGTACTTC. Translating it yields CSVGYPEGGYEQYF.

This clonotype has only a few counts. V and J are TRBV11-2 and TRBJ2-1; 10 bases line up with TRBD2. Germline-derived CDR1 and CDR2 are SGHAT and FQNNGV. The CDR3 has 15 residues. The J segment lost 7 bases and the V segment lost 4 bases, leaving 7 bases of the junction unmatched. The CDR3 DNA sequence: TGTGCCAGCAGCTATACTAGCGGGGATGTGAATGAGCAGTTCTTC. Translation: CASSYTSGDVNEQFF.

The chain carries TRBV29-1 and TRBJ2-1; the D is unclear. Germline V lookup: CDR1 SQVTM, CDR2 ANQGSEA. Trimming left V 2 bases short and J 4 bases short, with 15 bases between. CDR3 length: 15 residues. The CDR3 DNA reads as TGCAGCGTTGAAATGGTCCTCCTCTCGTACAATGAGCAGTTCTTC. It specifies CSVEMVLLSYNEQFF.

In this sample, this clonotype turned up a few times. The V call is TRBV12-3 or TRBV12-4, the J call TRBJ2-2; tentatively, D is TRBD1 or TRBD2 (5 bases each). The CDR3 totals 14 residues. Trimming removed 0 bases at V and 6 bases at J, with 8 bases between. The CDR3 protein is CASSLARGSGELFF. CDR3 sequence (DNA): TGTGCCAGCAGTTTAGCGAGGGGATCCGGGGAGCTGTTTTTT.